This entry is about one TCR beta chain. Its antigen target is currently unknown. No base quality values were provided; no much bigger clone lies one nucleotide off. The CDR3, from cysteine to phenylalanine, totals 16 residues. Only the CDR3 DNA stays, 48 bases, in frame from base 1. V is cut by 2 bases and J by 4 bases, and the space between the germline ends is 17 bases. According to the germline V gene, CDR1 reads MDHEN and CDR2 reads SYDVKM. The data originate from a study of technical replicates of blood from several donors (dated by TCRdb to the late 2010s). Libraries were built with the immunoSEQ multiplex PCR assay. TCRdb holds this immuneACCESS table with in-frame rearrangements only. Some clones are missing; in checked studies, unresolved V genes explain under half, and the rest has no known cause. In this sample the table shows 14,000 or so clones, approximately 80% of which occur a single time. The top ten constitute approximately 12% of the sample.

Input material: PBMCs. The chain couples TRBV28 to TRBJ2-5; TRBD1 is perhaps the D gene, given 5 matching bases. The receptor's source is a human donor in good health. The CDR3 reads CASSLIGFGAGETQYF. DNA sequence: TGTGCCAGCAGTTTAATCGGGTTTGGGGCAGGAGAGACCCAGTACTTC.